Shown below are 30 T cell receptor beta chains from a single sample sequenced in a study of blood T cell repertoires in COVID-19 (dated by TCRdb to 2020 to 2022). The library was built by means of the immunoSEQ multiplex PCR assay. The table was pulled from immuneACCESS by TCRdb, which kept in-frame rearrangements only. Such tables lose some clones; where checked, under half of the loss comes from unresolved V genes, and the rest has no known cause. This sample gives roughly 190,000 clones in total; roughly 86% of them show up just once. The ten largest account for 5% to 6.5% of the sample. Input material: peripheral blood. These receptors were obtained from a woman in her seventies with active or convalescent COVID-19.

This clone was counted only a few times. J is TRBJ2-2 and V is TRBV29-1, with a possible D match to TRBD1 (5 bases). The CDR3 has 13 amino acids. Germline lookup yields CDR1 SQVTM and CDR2 ANQGSEA. The V end was cut by 4 bases, the J end by 5 bases, with 11 bases between. The CDR3 reads CSVAGARTGELFF. The DNA of the CDR3 is TGCAGCGTTGCTGGGGCGCGAACCGGGGAGCTGTTTTTT.

The chain joins TRBV6-5 to TRBJ2-7; 8 positions match TRBD1. V was clipped by 6 bases and J by 3 bases; unmatched bases: 7. The CDR3 loop spans 14 amino acids. Looked up from germline, CDR1 is MNHEY and CDR2 is SVGAGI. CDR3 region: CASSPDRGGYEQYF. For the CDR3, the DNA is TGTGCCAGCAGCCCCGACAGGGGAGGCTACGAGCAGTACTTC.

This clone was counted a few times. V and J are TRBV2 and TRBJ2-4, with D possibly being TRBD1 (5 bases). The CDR3 totals 17 residues. V lost 3 bases to trimming and J lost 3 bases, with 18 bases between them. Looked up from germline, CDR1 is SNHLY and CDR2 is FYNNEI. CDR3 sequence: CASSDEGPRRDKNIQYF. Written as DNA, the CDR3 is TGTGCCAGCAGTGATGAAGGCCCACGCAGGGACAAAAACATTCAGTACTTC.

A remark on this clone: Distinct nucleotide sequences in the sample also encode this CDR3. The chain links TRBV27 to TRBJ1-5, with D possibly matching TRBD1 (6 bases). The CDR3 has 14 amino acids. Between the trimmed V and J ends, which lost 6 bases and 1 base, there was a span of 10 bases. CDR1 is MNHEY, CDR2 SMNVEV, per germline (reference sequence). CDR3 nucleotide sequence: TGTGCCAGCAGGCCCACAGGGAGCAATCAGCCCCAGCATTTT. Its protein is CASRPTGSNQPQHF.

The V gene is TRBV5-4, the J gene TRBJ2-2; TRBD1 matches 7 bases. The V gene end was trimmed by 0 bases and the J gene end by 0 bases; junction bases not matched to a gene: 8. Germline V gene lookup returns CDR1 SGHNT and CDR2 YYREEE (reference sequence). The CDR3 runs 18 residues. DNA of the CDR3: TGTGCCAGCAGCTTGGCCGTGACAGGGAACTCGAACACCGGGGAGCTGTTTTTT. This gives the protein CASSLAVTGNSNTGELFF.

This clone was recorded only once. The V call is TRBV19, the J call TRBJ1-5; no clear D. The CDR3 has 14 amino acids. The V end was cut by 3 bases, the J end by 3 bases, with 9 bases between. Germline CDR1 is LNHDA and CDR2 is SQIVND (reference sequence). DNA of the CDR3: TGTGCCAGTAGTATGAGAGACAACAATCAGCCCCAGCATTTT. Encoded protein: CASSMRDNNQPQHF.

The rearrangement uses TRBV9 and TRBJ2-1, with 11 bases matching TRBD2. CDR1 SGDLS and CDR2 YYNGEE come from the germline V gene. This CDR3 has 16 residues. After removal of 3 bases from V and 7 bases from J, the junction contained 9 bases not matched to a gene. The CDR3 region has the DNA TGTGCCAGCAGCGCACCCCTGACTAGCGGGATTAATGAGCAGTTCTTC. This gives the protein CASSAPLTSGINEQFF.

V usage is TRBV29-1 and J usage is TRBJ2-2; perhaps TRBD1 as D (6 bases). V lost 5 bases and J lost 7, with 14 bases in between. The CDR3 contains 13 residues. Germline lookup yields CDR1 SQVTM and CDR2 ANQGSEA. DNA of the CDR3: TGCAGCGTTCATCAGGGGTTGGGCGGGGAGCTGTTTTTT. Protein: CSVHQGLGGELFF.

This chain uses TRBV27 with TRBJ2-1, with D possibly matching TRBD1 (5 bases). CDR1 is MNHEY, CDR2 SMNVEV, per germline (reference sequence). The CDR3 length is 14 residues. The V end lost 4 bases, the J end lost 3 bases, and 10 bases lay between the germline ends. The CDR3 DNA reads TGTGCCAGCAGTTCAACAGGCCTCTACAATGAGCAGTTCTTC. Its translation: CASSSTGLYNEQFF.

The chain joins TRBV27 to TRBJ2-3; 8 bases are a match to TRBD2. Unmatched junction bases numbered 3, after V lost 6 bases and J lost 1 base. Germline CDR1 is MNHEY and CDR2 is SMNVEV (reference sequence). The CDR3 spans 14 residues. This CDR3 is CASRRSGGTDTQYF. The CDR3 coding sequence is TGTGCCAGCAGGCGTAGCGGGGGCACAGATACGCAGTATTTT.

In nucleotides, the CDR3 is TGCAGCGTTATCACAGGGAGCGCAGGAGAGACCCAGTACTTC. Its translation: CSVITGSAGETQYF. The V call is TRBV29-1, the J call TRBJ2-5, with D perhaps TRBD1 (6 bases). V was pared by 5 bases and J by 4 bases, with 17 bases between. The CDR3 length is 14 residues. Looked up from germline, CDR1 is SQVTM and CDR2 is ANQGSEA.

The CDR3 region is CASSVDRGRTDTQYF. The DNA for the CDR3 is TGTGCCAGCAGCGTAGACAGGGGGCGCACAGATACGCAGTATTTT. J is TRBJ2-3 and V is TRBV5-4; 10 positions agree with TRBD1. V lost 4 bases to trimming and J lost 1 base; unmatched junction nucleotides: 3. Germline CDR1 SGHNT, CDR2 YYREEE (reference sequence). The length of the CDR3 is 15 residues.

The genes are TRBV5-1 and TRBJ2-5; 8 positions agree with TRBD2. Germline CDR1 and CDR2: SGHRS and YFSETQ. J gave up 1 base and V 0 bases, and 5 bases lay outside the gene matches. The length of the CDR3 is 16 residues. As DNA, the CDR3 is TGCGCCAGCAGCTTGGGGCTTAGCGGGGTCCAAGAGACCCAGTACTTC. As protein: CASSLGLSGVQETQYF. The variable domain in full, with the rest retrieved from reference TRBV5-1 and TRBJ2-5, is KAGVTQTPRYLIKTRGQQVTLSCSPISGHRSVSWYQQTPGQGLQFLFEYFSETQRNKGNFPGRFSGRQFSNSRSEMNVSTLELGDSALYLCASSLGLSGVQETQYFGPGTRLLVL.

V gene TRBV18 combines with J gene TRBJ1-1; possibly TRBD1 for D (5 bases). The V end lost 5 bases, the J end lost 1 base, and 8 bases lay between the germline ends. Per germline, CDR1 KGHSH and CDR2 LQKENI. The CDR3 is 13 residues long. CDR3 in amino acids: CASSAGQNTEAFF. The DNA of the CDR3 is TGTGCCAGCTCAGCAGGACAGAACACTGAAGCTTTCTTT. Based on the CDR3 plus reference TRBV18 and TRBJ1-1, the full variable domain is NAGVMQNPRHLVRRRGQEARLRCSPMKGHSHVYWYRQLPEEGLKFMVYLQKENIIDESGMPKERFSAEFPKEGPSILRIQQVVRGDSAAYFCASSAGQNTEAFFGQGTRLTVV.

The gene calls are TRBV6-5 and TRBJ1-6, with 11 bases aligning to TRBD1. Germline assignment: CDR1 MNHEY and CDR2 SVGAGI. The CDR3 has 16 residues. The J segment lost 10 bases and the V segment lost 4 bases, leaving 9 bases of the junction unmatched. The CDR3 reads CASSLRTGGSRSPLHF. CDR3 coding DNA: TGTGCCAGCAGTTTGCGGACAGGGGGCTCACGATCACCCCTCCACTTT.

The chain recombines TRBV11-3 with TRBJ2-1; 8 bases agree with TRBD2. Unmatched junction bases numbered 0, after V lost 1 base and J lost 7 bases. From germline, CDR1 is SGHNT and CDR2 YENEEA. The CDR3 has 13 amino acids. The CDR3, as DNA: TGTGCCAGCAGCTTAGCTAGCGGGAATGAGCAGTTCTTC. It specifies CASSLASGNEQFF.

The genes are TRBV5-1 and TRBJ2-6, with D uncertain. Germline V gives CDR1 SGHRS, CDR2 YFSETQ. Trimming left V 0 bases short and J 0 bases short, with 7 bases between. CDR3 size: 16 residues. Here the CDR3 reads CASSLDGFSGANVLTF. CDR3 bases: TGCGCCAGCAGCTTGGACGGGTTCTCTGGGGCCAACGTCCTGACTTTC.

V is TRBV18 and J is TRBJ2-7; 12 nucleotides align to TRBD1. The length of the CDR3 is 15 residues. J gave up 4 bases and V 6 bases, and 7 bases lay outside the gene matches. The germline gives CDR1 KGHSH, CDR2 LQKENI. The CDR3 DNA sequence: TGTGCCAGCTCGCCCGGGACAGGGGGCTCGTACGAGCAGTACTTC. Protein: CASSPGTGGSYEQYF.

This clone turned up a few times. This chain connects TRBV18 to TRBJ2-3, with D possibly matching TRBD2 (5 bases). The germline V gene has CDR1 KGHSH and CDR2 LQKENI. V was cut by 6 bases and J by 5 bases, with 6 bases left in between. The CDR3 totals 11 residues. This chain's CDR3 is CASSGVDTQYF. CDR3 coding DNA: TGTGCCAGCTCCGGGGTAGATACGCAGTATTTT.

V gene TRBV5-1 combines with J gene TRBJ2-1; maybe TRBD2 (6 bases). This CDR3 has 17 residues. V lost 7 bases to trimming and J lost 7 bases, with 27 bases between them. The germline CDR1 and CDR2 sequences are SGHRS and YFSETQ. Here the CDR3 DNA reads TGCGCCAGCTCTTTAACCGCGCGGGACTCCCGATCTAATGAGCAGTTCTTC. It codes for CASSLTARDSRSNEQFF.

This chain uses TRBV21-1 with TRBJ2-2; the table's D call, TRBD1, has no DNA check behind it. TRBV21-1 is deemed a pseudogene. This CDR3 has 16 residues. As DNA, the CDR3 is TGTGCCACCCCGACAGGGACAAGCTGGGACACCGGGGAGCTGTTTTTT. Residues: CATPTGTSWDTGELFF.

The V gene is TRBV30, the J gene TRBJ1-2; TRBD1 matches 8 bases. The CDR3 length is 13 residues. Germline V CDR1 and CDR2: GTSNPN, SVGIG (reference sequence). Trimming at V came to 3 bases and at J to 8 bases, leaving 8 bases not matched to a gene. CDR3 region: CAWSAGRGLGYTF. CDR3 in DNA: TGTGCCTGGAGCGCCGGCAGGGGGCTCGGCTACACCTTC.

The rearrangement links TRBV29-1 to TRBJ2-1, with 10 bases aligning to TRBD2. CDR3 length: 14 amino acids. The J segment lost 4 bases and the V segment lost 6 bases, leaving 6 bases of the junction unmatched. CDR1 and CDR2 (germline): SQVTM, ANQGSEA. CDR3 bases: TGCAGCGTGAAACTAGCGGGGCGTTACAATGAGCAGTTCTTC. Translation: CSVKLAGRYNEQFF.

This clone was observed a single time. V is TRBV28 and J is TRBJ2-7, with 12 bases identical to TRBD1. Germline loops: CDR1 MDHEN, CDR2 SYDVKM. This CDR3 is 15 amino acids long. The J segment lost 5 bases and the V segment lost 2 bases, leaving 4 bases of the junction unmatched. The CDR3 nucleotides read TGTGCCAGCAGTTTAGGGGGGACAGGGGGCAACGAGCAGTACTTC. Translation: CASSLGGTGGNEQYF.

J is TRBJ2-5 and V is TRBV20-1; D possibly corresponds to TRBD1 (6 bases). This CDR3 has 14 residues. Trimming removed 3 bases at V and 5 bases at J, with 16 bases between. The germline gives CDR1 DFQATT, CDR2 SNEGSKA (reference sequence). CDR3 protein: CSASLLWQGETQYF. Written as DNA, the CDR3 is TGCAGTGCTAGTCTACTTTGGCAGGGGGAGACCCAGTACTTC.

This chain joins TRBV19 and TRBJ2-3; 16 bases line up with TRBD2. The CDR3 sequence is 22 residues long. Trimming removed 6 bases from V and 0 bases from J; junction bases left unmatched: 18. Germline CDR1 and CDR2: LNHDA and SQIVND (reference sequence). The CDR3 DNA is TGTGCCAGTAGCCAACAAGGGACTAGCGGGAGGGTTACACCTACTAGCACAGATACGCAGTATTTT. Translated, it gives CASSQQGTSGRVTPTSTDTQYF.

The gene calls are TRBV2 and TRBJ2-1; D possibly corresponds to TRBD1 (5 bases). The ends were cut back, 0 bases at V and 13 bases at J, with 10 bases in the middle. Germline V gene sequence: CDR1 SNHLY, CDR2 FYNNEI. This CDR3 region has 12 residues. The CDR3 region has the DNA TGTGCCAGCAGTGAAGCGCGCTGGGGCCAGTTCTTC. Residues: CASSEARWGQFF.

V gene TRBV3-1 (or the pseudogene TRBV3-2) combines with J gene TRBJ2-5, with a possible D match to TRBD2 (5 bases). The germline V and J ends were trimmed by 5 bases and 1 base, with 11 bases remaining between them. This CDR3 is built from 14 residues. Germline V gene sequence: CDR1 LGHDT, CDR2 YNNKEL (reference sequence). The CDR3 nucleotides are TGTGCCAGCAGCTATAGCGTGGGCCAAGAGACCCAGTACTTC. Protein: CASSYSVGQETQYF.

This clone was observed a few times. The V call is TRBV15, the J call TRBJ2-1, with D possibly TRBD2 on 6 matching bases. Trimming shortened V by 8 bases and J by 6 bases, and 20 bases separated the two germline ends. The CDR3 runs to 15 residues. CDR1 is LNHNV and CDR2 is YYDKDF in the germline V gene (reference sequence). The CDR3 here is CATFRGGGPSNEQFF. The DNA of the CDR3 is TGTGCCACCTTTCGGGGTGGAGGGCCCAGCAATGAGCAGTTCTTC.

V gene TRBV18 combines with J gene TRBJ2-1, with 11 positions matching TRBD2. The V segment lost 0 bases and the J segment 6 bases; nucleotides outside the gene matches: 4. Germline V lookup: CDR1 KGHSH, CDR2 LQKENI. The CDR3 runs 16 residues. The CDR3: CASSPPSGRAVNEQFF. In DNA, the CDR3 is TGTGCCAGCTCACCACCTAGCGGGAGGGCCGTCAATGAGCAGTTCTTC. Looking up the rest from reference TRBV18 and TRBJ2-1 gives the full variable domain: NAGVMQNPRHLVRRRGQEARLRCSPMKGHSHVYWYRQLPEEGLKFMVYLQKENIIDESGMPKERFSAEFPKEGPSILRIQQVVRGDSAAYFCASSPPSGRAVNEQFFGPGTRLTVL.